The present T cell receptor beta chain was sequenced within a study of blood T cell repertoires in COVID-19 (dated by TCRdb to 2018 to 2020). The study in broad terms: The collaborator samples originated in the United States, Italy and Spain and spanned the acute and convalescent phases of COVID-19. The material from the prospective study consisted of cDNA or gDNA derived from T cells, B-cell-depleted T cells, or PBMCs. Subjects who had been exposed to COVID-19, were actively infected with it, or had recovered from it provided the deeply sampled blood TCRbeta repertoires that made up the dataset. The repertoires were released in a freely available public database intended as a resource for research on the immune response to SARS-CoV-2. The samples were drawn from the first 160 participants of the ongoing ImmuneRACE study and from 950 to 1,500 subjects provided by 6 global collaborators. A de-identified subject ID, COVID-19 status, age in years and sex were almost always included in the sample metadata. Where available, HLA class I and class II types were taken from metadata supplied by the sample provider and were not determined by assay-based typing.

Findings and caveats that apply to the study as a whole: Clinical and demographic metadata were provided uncurated, with the amount varying by source and participant.

Collaborating institutions collected whole blood in K2EDTA tubes following their own protocols. For TCRbeta analysis, collaborators shipped samples in one of three forms: frozen whole blood, isolated PBMCs, or DNA extracted from either of those sample types. TCRbeta CDR3 regions were amplified from genomic DNA by means of the immunoSEQ Assay, a bias-controlled multiplex PCR. On the study's bioinformatics: Nucleated cell counts per sample were estimated from amplification of reference gene primers within the assay. To quantify the absolute abundance of each unique TCRbeta CDR3 rearrangement, sequence reads were collapsed and filtered. For each sample, productive Simpson clonality was calculated by taking the square root of Simpson's diversity index across productive rearrangements. TCRdb re-hosts the immuneACCESS table, in-frame sequences only. Its copies lack some clones; in the studies checked, an unresolved V gene accounts for under half of them, and the cause for the rest is not known. V and J calls and clone size come straight from that table; D and trimming were deduced from the DNA. This sample has a few hundred thousand clones in its table, and around 84% of those were observed once. 4.2% of the sample is in the top ten clones.

Trimming takes 2 bases from V and 5 bases from J, and the germline ends sit 12 bases apart. From the germline V gene (reference sequence), CDR1 is SEHNR and CDR2 is FQNEAQ. The CDR3, from cysteine to phenylalanine, totals 14 residues. Only the CDR3 portion is preserved as DNA: 42 bases, with reading frame beginning at the first base. On this clone: Its antigen is unknown. No base quality information exists; no much larger clone differs at one position.

The chain couples TRBV7-9 to TRBJ2-5, with an unclear D gene assignment. The receptor's source is a man aged 55 to 70 with acute or convalescent COVID-19. Sequenced sample: peripheral blood. At the DNA level, the sequence is TGTGCCAGCAGCTTACCCGGTAACGGGGAGACCCAGTACTTC. Translated, it reads CASSLPGNGETQYF. Reference TRBV7-9 and TRBJ2-5 proteins supply the regions before and after the CDR3; the full variable domain is: DTGVSQNPRHKITKRGQNVTFRCDPISEHNRLYWYRQTLGQGPEFLTYFQNEAQLEKSRLLSDRFSAERPKGSFSTLEIQRTEQGDSAMYLCASSLPGNGETQYFGPGTRLLVL.